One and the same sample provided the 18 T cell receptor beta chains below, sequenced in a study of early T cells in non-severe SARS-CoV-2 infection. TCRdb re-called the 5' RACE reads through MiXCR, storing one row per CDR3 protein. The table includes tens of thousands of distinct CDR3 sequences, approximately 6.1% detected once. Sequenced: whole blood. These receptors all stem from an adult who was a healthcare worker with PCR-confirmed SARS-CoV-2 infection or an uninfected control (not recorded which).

CDR3 DNA: TGTGCCAGCAGCCAAGTTTCCGGCAGGGGCTCCTACAATGAGCAGTTCTTC. This codes for CASSQVSGRGSYNEQFF. V and J are TRBV3-1 and TRBJ2-1, with D possibly TRBD1 on 6 matching bases. V was trimmed by 1 base and J by 0 bases, leaving 13 bases between them. Germline assignment: CDR1 LGHDT and CDR2 YNNKEL (reference sequence). The CDR3 contains 17 residues.

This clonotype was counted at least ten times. The CDR3 DNA follows: TGTGCCAGCAGTTTCGCGAACAGTCACTCTGGAAACACCATATATTTT. Residues: CASSFANSHSGNTIYF. The V call is TRBV28, the J call TRBJ1-3; no reliable D call. Trimming took off 3 bases at V and 0 bases at J, with 12 bases between the two ends. The CDR3 is made up of 16 amino acids. The germline CDR1 and CDR2 sequences are MDHEN and SYDVKM.

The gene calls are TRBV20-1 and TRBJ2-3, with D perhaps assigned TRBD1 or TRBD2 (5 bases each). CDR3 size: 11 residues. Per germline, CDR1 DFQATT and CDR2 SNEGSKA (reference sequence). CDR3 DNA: TGCATCCCCGGGGCGACAGATACGCAGTATTTT. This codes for CIPGATDTQYF.

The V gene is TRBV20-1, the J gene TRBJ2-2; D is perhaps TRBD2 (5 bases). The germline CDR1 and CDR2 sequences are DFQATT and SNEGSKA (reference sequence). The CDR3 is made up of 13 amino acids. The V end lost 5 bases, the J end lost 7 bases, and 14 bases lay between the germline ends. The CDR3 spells CSAPGVASGELFF. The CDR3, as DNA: TGCAGTGCTCCCGGGGTTGCCAGCGGGGAGCTGTTTTTT.

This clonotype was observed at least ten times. The DNA of the CDR3 is TGTGCCACCAGTGGCTCGGGACTAGACACCGGGGAGCTGTTTTTT. Protein product: CATSGSGLDTGELFF. V is TRBV24-1 and J is TRBJ2-2; the match to TRBD2 covers 8 bases. This CDR3 is 15 amino acids long. V was clipped by 5 bases and J by 3 bases; unmatched bases: 4. Germline-derived CDR1 and CDR2 are KGHDR and SFDVKD.

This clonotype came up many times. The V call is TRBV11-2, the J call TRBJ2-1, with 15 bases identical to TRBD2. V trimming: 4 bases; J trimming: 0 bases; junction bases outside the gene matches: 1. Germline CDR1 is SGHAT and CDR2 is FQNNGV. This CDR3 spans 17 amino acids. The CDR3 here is CASSWTSGGVSYNEQFF. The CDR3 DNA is TGTGCCAGCAGCTGGACTAGCGGGGGGGTCTCCTACAATGAGCAGTTCTTC.

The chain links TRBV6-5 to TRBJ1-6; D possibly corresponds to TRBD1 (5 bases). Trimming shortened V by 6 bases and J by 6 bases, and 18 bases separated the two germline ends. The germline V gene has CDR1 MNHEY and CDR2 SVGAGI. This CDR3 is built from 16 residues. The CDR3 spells CASSLTRPGGNSPLHF. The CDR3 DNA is TGTGCCAGCAGCCTAACCAGACCTGGGGGTAATTCACCCCTCCACTTT.

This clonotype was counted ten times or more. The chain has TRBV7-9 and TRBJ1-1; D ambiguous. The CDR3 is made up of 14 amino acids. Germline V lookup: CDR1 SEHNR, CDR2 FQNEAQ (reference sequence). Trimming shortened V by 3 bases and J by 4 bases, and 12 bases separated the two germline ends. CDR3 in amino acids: CASSLSTATTEAFF. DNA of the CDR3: TGTGCCAGCAGCTTGTCGACGGCAACCACTGAAGCTTTCTTT.

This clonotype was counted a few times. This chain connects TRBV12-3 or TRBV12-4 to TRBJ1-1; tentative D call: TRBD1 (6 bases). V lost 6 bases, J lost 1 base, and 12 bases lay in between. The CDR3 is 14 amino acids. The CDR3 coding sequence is TGTGCCAGCAGGCAACAGACAGGGAACACTGAAGCTTTCTTT. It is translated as CASRQQTGNTEAFF.

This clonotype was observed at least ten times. The CDR3 region is CASSLYGGGAEEDEQFF. The CDR3 nucleotides read TGTGCCAGCAGCTTGTATGGCGGGGGGGCCGAGGAAGATGAGCAGTTCTTC. The chain uses TRBV5-5 and TRBJ2-1, with 9 bases aligning to TRBD2. Germline trimming cut 1 base from V and 8 bases from J; bases unmatched to any gene: 13. Germline V gives CDR1 SGHKS, CDR2 YYEKEE (reference sequence). CDR3 length equals 17 residues.

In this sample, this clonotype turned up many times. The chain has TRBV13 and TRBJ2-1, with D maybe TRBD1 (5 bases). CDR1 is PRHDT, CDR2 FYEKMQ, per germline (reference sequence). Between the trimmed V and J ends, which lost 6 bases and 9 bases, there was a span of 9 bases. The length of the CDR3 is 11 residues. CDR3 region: CASRDNGEQFF. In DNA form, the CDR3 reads TGTGCCAGCAGGGACAACGGTGAGCAGTTCTTC.

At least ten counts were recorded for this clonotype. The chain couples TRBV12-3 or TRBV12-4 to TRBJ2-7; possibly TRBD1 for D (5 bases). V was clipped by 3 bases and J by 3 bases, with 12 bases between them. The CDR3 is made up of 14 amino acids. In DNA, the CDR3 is TGTGCCAGCAGTTTTACGGCGCAGGGCTACGAGCAGTACTTC. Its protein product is CASSFTAQGYEQYF.

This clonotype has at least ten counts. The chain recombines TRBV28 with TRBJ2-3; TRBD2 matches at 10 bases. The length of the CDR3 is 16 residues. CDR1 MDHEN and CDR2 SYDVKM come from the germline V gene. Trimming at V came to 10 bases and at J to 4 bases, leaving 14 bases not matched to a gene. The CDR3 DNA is TGTGCCACCTCAGGGGGCTCTAGCGGGGGACCAGATACGCAGTATTTT. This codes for CATSGGSSGGPDTQYF.

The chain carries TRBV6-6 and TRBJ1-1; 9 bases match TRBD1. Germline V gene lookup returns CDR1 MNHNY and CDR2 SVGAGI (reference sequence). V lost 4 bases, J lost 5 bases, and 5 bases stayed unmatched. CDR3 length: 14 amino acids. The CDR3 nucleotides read TGTGCCAGCAGTTGGGACAGGGAGTTGACTGAAGCTTTCTTT. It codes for CASSWDRELTEAFF.

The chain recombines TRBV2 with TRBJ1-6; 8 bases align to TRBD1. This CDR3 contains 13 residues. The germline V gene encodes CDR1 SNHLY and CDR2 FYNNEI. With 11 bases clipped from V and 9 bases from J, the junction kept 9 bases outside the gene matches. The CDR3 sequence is CACGQGLFSPLHF. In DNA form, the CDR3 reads TGTGCCTGCGGACAGGGACTTTTTTCACCCCTCCACTTT. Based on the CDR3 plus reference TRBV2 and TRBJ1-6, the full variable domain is EPEVTQTPSHQVTQMGQEVILRCVPISNHLYFYWYRQILGQKVEFLVSFYNNEISEKSEIFDDQFSVERPDGSNFTLKIRSTKLEDSAMYFCACGQGLFSPLHFGNGTRLTVT.

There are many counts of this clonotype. The CDR3: CASSITGVFNEQYF. CDR3 in DNA: TGTGCCAGCAGCATTACAGGGGTTTTCAACGAGCAGTACTTC. The V call is TRBV7-6, the J call TRBJ2-7; 7 nucleotides line up with TRBD1. With 5 bases clipped from V and 5 bases from J, the junction kept 9 bases outside the gene matches. CDR3 size: 14 residues. Germline V gene sequence: CDR1 SGHVS, CDR2 FNYEAQ.

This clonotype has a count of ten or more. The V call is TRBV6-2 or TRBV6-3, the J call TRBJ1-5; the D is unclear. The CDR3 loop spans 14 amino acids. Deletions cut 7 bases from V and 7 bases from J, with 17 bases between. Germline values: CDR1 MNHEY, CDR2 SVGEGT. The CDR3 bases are TGTGCCAGCAACATCCGTTTCCTCGGGCAGCCCCAGCATTTT. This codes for CASNIRFLGQPQHF.

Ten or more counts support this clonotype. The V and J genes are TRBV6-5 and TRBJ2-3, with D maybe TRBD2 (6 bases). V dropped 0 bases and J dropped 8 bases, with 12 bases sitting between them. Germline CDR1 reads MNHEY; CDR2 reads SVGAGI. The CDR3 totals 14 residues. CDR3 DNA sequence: TGTGCCAGCAGTTACTCTTGGGGAGGAGGTACGCAGTATTTT. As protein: CASSYSWGGGTQYF.